Sequencing of this TCR beta chain was carried out in a study of CD8 T cells in ankylosing spondylitis. Each TCR beta library was made by quantitative 5'-RACE that incorporated molecular barcodes. TCRdb itself ran the 5' RACE reads through MiXCR, one entry per CDR3 protein. The table shows 200,000 to 250,000 distinct CDR3 sequences, with 8.2% occurring only once. Study results and caveats: In ankylosing spondylitis blood, a motif of 7 to 9 highly homologous TCR beta variants appeared characteristic. In reactive arthritis synovial fluid and blood, some motif variants had been reported before.

The table lists this clonotype with a few counts. Its cognate antigen is unknown. The CDR3 is made up of 16 amino acids. Germline V gene sequence: CDR1 SGHTA, CDR2 FQGNSA. After removal of 5 bases from V and 7 bases from J, the junction contained 12 bases not matched to a gene. The receptor was isolated from a female donor with ankylosing spondylitis or in good health (not recorded which). The V and J genes are TRBV7-2 and TRBJ2-1, with 9 bases that match TRBD2. The source material was blood, either unsorted or a sorted T cell fraction (not recorded which). For the CDR3, the DNA is TGTGCCAGCAGCCTCCGTTTACTAGCGGGCTCGAATGAGCAGTTCTTC. It translates to CASSLRLLAGSNEQFF.